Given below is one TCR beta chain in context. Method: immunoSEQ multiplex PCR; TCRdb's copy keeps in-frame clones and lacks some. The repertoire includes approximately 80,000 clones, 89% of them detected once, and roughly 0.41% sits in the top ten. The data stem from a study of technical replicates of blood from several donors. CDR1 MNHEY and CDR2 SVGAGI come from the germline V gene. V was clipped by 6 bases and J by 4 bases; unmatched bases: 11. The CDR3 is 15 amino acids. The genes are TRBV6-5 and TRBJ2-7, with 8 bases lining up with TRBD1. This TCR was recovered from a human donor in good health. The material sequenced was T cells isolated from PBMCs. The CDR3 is CASSLLAGGQYEQYF. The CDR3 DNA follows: TGTGCCAGCAGCCTCTTGGCAGGGGGCCAGTACGAGCAGTACTTC.